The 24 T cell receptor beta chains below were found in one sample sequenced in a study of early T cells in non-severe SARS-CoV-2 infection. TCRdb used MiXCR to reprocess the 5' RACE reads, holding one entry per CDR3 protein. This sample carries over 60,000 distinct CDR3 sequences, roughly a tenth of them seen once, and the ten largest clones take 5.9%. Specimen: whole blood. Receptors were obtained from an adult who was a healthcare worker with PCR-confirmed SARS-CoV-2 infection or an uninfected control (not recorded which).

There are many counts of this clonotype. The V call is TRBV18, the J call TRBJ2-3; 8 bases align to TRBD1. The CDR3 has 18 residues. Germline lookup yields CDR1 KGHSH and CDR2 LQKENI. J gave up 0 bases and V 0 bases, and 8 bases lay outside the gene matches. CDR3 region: CASSPPGQEIPSTDTQYF. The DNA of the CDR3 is TGTGCCAGCTCACCACCGGGACAGGAGATACCTAGCACAGATACGCAGTATTTT.

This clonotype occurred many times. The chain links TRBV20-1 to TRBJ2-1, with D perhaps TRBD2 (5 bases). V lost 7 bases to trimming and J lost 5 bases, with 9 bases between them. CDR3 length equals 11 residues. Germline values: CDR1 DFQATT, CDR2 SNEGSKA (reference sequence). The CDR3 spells CSEERHNEQFF. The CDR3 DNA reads TGCAGTGAGGAGCGGCACAATGAGCAGTTCTTC.

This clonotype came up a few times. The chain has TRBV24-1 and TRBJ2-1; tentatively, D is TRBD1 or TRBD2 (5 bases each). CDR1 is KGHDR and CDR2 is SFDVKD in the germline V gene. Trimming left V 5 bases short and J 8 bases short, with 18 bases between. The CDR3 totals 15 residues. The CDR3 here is CATSGGPNIVDEQFF. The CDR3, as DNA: TGTGCCACCAGTGGGGGACCCAACATTGTGGATGAGCAGTTCTTC.

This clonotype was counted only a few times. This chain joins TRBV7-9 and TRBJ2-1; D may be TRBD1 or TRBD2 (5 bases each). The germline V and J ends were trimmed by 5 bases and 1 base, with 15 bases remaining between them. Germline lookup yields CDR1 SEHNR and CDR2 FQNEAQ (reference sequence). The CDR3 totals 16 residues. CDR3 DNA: TGTGCCAGCAGCCCGAGGGCAGGGAGTTCCTACAATGAGCAGTTCTTC. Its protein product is CASSPRAGSSYNEQFF.

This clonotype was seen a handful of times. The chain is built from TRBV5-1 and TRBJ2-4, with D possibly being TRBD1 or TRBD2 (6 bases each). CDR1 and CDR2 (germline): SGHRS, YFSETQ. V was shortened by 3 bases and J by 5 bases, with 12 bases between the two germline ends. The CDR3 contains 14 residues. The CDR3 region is CASSWDSGENIQYF. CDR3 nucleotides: TGCGCCAGCAGCTGGGACTCAGGGGAAAACATTCAGTACTTC. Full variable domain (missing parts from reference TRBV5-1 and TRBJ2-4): KAGVTQTPRYLIKTRGQQVTLSCSPISGHRSVSWYQQTPGQGLQFLFEYFSETQRNKGNFPGRFSGRQFSNSRSEMNVSTLELGDSALYLCASSWDSGENIQYFGAGTRLSVL.

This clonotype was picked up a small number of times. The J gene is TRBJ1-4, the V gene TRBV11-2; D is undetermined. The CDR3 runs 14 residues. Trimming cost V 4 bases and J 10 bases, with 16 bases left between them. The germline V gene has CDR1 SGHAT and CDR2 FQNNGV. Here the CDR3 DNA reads TGTGCCAGCAGCTCTGTAAAGGACGTGGCAAAACTGTTTTTT. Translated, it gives CASSSVKDVAKLFF.

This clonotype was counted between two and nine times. The CDR3 region is CASSLGGGRALGLYEQYF. DNA for the CDR3: TGTGCCAGCAGCTTAGGGGGCGGCCGGGCCTTAGGACTGTACGAGCAGTACTTC. V and J are TRBV11-2 and TRBJ2-7; D tentatively reads TRBD1 or TRBD2 (5 bases each). Germline CDR1 is SGHAT and CDR2 is FQNNGV. The CDR3 is 18 residues long. V was clipped by 1 base and J by 4 bases, with 23 bases between them.

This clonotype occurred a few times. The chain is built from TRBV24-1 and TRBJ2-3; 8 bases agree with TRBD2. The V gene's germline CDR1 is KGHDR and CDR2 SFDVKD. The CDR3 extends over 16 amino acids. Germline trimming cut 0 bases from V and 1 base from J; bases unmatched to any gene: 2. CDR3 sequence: CATSDLTSGRTDTQYF. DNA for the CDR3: TGTGCCACCAGTGATTTGACTAGCGGACGCACAGATACGCAGTATTTT.

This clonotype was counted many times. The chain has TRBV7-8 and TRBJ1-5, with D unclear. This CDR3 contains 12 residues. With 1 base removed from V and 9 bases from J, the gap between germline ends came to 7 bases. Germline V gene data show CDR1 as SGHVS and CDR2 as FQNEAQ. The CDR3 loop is CASSLDRGPQHF. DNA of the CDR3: TGTGCCAGCAGCTTAGACCGAGGGCCCCAGCATTTT.

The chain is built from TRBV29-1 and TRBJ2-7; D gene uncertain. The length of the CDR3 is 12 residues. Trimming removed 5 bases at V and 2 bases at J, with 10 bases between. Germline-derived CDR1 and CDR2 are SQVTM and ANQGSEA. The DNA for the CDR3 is TGCAGCGTTAACAAAGGGCCCTACGAGCAGTACTTC. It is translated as CSVNKGPYEQYF.

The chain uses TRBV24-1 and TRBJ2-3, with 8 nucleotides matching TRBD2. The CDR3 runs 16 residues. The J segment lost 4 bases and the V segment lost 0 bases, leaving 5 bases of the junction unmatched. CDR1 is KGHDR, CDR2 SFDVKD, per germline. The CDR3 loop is CATSDLSSGSPDTQYF. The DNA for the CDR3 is TGTGCCACCAGTGATTTGTCCAGCGGGAGCCCAGATACGCAGTATTTT.

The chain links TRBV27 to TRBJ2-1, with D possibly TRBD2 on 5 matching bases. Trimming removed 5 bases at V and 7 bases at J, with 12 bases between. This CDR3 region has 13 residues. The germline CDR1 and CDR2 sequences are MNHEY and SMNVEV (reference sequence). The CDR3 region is CASSRGRKNEQFF. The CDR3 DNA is TGTGCCAGCAGTCGAGGGCGGAAAAATGAGCAGTTCTTC.

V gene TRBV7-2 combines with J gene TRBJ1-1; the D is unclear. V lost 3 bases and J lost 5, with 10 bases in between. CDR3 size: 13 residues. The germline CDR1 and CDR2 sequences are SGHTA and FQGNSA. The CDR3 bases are TGTGCCAGCAGCTTTGGTGGAGGAACTGAAGCTTTCTTT. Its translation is CASSFGGGTEAFF.

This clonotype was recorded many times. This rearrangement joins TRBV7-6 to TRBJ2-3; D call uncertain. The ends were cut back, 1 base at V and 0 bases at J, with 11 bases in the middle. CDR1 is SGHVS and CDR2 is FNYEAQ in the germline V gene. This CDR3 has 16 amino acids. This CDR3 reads CASSLDRSTSTDTQYF. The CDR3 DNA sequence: TGTGCCAGCAGCTTAGACAGAAGTACGAGCACAGATACGCAGTATTTT. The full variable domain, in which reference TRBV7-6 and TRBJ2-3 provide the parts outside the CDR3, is GAGVSQSPRYKVTKRGQDVALRCDPISGHVSLYWYRQALGQGPEFLTYFNYEAQQDKSGLPNDRFSAERPEGSISTLTIQRTEQRDSAMYRCASSLDRSTSTDTQYFGPGTRLTVL.

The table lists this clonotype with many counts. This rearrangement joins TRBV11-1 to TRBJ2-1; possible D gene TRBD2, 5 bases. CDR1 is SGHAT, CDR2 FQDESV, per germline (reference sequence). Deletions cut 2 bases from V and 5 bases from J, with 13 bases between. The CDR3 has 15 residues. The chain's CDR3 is CASSLLTGNHNEQFF. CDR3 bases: TGTGCCAGCAGCTTATTAACGGGAAACCACAATGAGCAGTTCTTC.

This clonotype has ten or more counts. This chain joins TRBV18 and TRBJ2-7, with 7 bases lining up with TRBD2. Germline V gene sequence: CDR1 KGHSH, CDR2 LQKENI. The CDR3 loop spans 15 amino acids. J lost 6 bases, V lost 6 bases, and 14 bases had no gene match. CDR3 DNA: TGTGCCAGCTCCAGCGGGACCCCCCAGACCTCCGAGCAGTACTTC. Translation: CASSSGTPQTSEQYF.

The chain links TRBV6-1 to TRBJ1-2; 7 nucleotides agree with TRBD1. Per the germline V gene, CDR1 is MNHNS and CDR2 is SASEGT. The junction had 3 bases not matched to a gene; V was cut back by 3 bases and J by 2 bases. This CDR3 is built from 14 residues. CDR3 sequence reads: CASSDGTENYGYTF. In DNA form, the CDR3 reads TGTGCCAGCAGTGACGGGACAGAGAACTATGGCTACACCTTC.

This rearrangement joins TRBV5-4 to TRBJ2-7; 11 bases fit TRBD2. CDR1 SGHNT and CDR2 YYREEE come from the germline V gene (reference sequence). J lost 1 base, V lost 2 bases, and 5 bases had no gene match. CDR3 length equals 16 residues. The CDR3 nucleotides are TGTGCCAGCAGCTTTGGCCCTAGCGGGGGGTCCTACGAGCAGTACTTC. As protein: CASSFGPSGGSYEQYF.

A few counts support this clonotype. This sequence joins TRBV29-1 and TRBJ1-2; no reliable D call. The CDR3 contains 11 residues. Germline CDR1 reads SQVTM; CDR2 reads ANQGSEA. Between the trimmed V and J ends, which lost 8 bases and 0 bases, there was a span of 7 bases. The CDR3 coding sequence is TGCAGCTCAACAACTAACTATGGCTACACCTTC. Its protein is CSSTTNYGYTF.

Here the CDR3 reads CSALTGGGTDTQYF. The CDR3 nucleotides read TGCAGTGCTCTGACAGGGGGCGGCACAGATACGCAGTATTTT. The chain is built from TRBV20-1 and TRBJ2-3; 10 positions match TRBD1. CDR3 length equals 14 residues. In germline, CDR1 is DFQATT, CDR2 SNEGSKA (reference sequence). V lost 5 bases, J lost 1 base, and 3 bases stayed unmatched.

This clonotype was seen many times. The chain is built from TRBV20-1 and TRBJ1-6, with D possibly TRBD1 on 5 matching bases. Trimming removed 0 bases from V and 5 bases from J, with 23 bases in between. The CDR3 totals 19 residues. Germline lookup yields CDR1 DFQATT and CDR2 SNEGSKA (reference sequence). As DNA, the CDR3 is TGCAGTGCTAGAGATCTTAGGGGTAGGGGTGGGTTAAATAATTCACCCCTCCACTTT. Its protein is CSARDLRGRGGLNNSPLHF.

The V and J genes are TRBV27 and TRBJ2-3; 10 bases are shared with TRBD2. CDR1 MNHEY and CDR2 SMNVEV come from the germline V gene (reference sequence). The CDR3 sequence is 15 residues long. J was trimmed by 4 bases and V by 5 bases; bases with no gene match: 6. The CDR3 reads CASSGPGLASDTQYF. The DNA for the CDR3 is TGTGCCAGCAGTGGACCGGGACTAGCGTCAGATACGCAGTATTTT.

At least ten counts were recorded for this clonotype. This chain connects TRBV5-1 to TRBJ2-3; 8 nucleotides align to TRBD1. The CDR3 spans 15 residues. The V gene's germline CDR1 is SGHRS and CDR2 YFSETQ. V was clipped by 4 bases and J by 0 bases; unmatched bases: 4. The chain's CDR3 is CASSPDRASTDTQYF. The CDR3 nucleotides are TGCGCCAGCAGCCCGGACAGGGCTAGCACAGATACGCAGTATTTT.

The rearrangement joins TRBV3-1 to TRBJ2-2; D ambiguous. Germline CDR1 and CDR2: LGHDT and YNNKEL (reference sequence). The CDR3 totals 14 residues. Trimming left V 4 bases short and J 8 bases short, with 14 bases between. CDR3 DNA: TGTGCCAGCAGCCCCCATTGGGCACTAGGGGAGCTGTTTTTT. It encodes CASSPHWALGELFF.